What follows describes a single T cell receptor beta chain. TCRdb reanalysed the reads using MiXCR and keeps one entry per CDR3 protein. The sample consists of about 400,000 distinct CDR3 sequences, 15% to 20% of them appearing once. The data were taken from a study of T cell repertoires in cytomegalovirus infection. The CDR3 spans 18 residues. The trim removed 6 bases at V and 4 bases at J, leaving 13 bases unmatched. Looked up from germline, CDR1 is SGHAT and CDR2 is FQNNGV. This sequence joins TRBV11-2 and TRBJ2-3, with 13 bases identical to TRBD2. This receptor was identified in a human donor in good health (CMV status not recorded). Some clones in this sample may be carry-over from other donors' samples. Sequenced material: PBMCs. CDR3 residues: CASRPENSGLAGADTQYF. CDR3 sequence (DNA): TGTGCCAGCAGACCTGAAAATAGCGGACTAGCGGGAGCAGATACGCAGTATTTT.